The clone carrying this TCR beta chain was observed a few times. Its antigen is undetermined. TCRdb recomputed calls from the 5' RACE reads with MiXCR, one row per CDR3 protein. The sample shows about 390,000 distinct CDR3 sequences, about a fifth of them seen only once. The data were taken from a study of CD8 T cells in ankylosing spondylitis. Study-level results: Ankylosing spondylitis blood appeared to carry a characteristic TCR beta motif of roughly 8 highly homologous variants. Disease-linked clones were reportedly significantly enriched in matched ankylosing spondylitis synovial fluid.

Losses at the gene ends were 6 bases for V and 5 bases for J; bases not matched to a gene: 6. CDR1 is DFQATT, CDR2 SNEGSKA, per germline (reference sequence). This CDR3 region has 12 residues. Sequences were obtained from blood, either unsorted or a sorted T cell fraction (not recorded which). The sequence derives from a male donor with ankylosing spondylitis. The V gene is TRBV20-1, the J gene TRBJ2-5, with 7 positions matching TRBD2. CDR3 region: CSADGLDETQYF. DNA of the CDR3: TGCAGTGCCGACGGACTAGACGAGACCCAGTACTTC.